Included here is one T cell receptor beta chain sequence, with context. Antigen: not known. CDR3 length: 15 residues. CDR1 is SGDLS, CDR2 YYNGEE, per germline. The trim removed 4 bases at V and 4 bases at J, leaving 6 bases unmatched. This record belongs to a study of cytomegalovirus exposure and HLA in healthy donors. Regarding the study as a whole: Later genetic work tied a missense DCLRE1C variant to beta-chain V and J trimming.

This PCR relied on a set of 60 Vbeta primers and 13 Jbeta primers. Produced via immunoSEQ multiplex PCR; TCRdb's table is partial and in-frame only. The data contain fewer than 150,000 clones, around 72% of them seen just once; the ten biggest clones take up about an eighth. The V and J genes are TRBV9 and TRBJ2-1; 9 nucleotides line up with TRBD1. The sequenced sample was PBMCs. The clonotype comes from a human donor in good health. Here the CDR3 DNA reads TGTGCCAGCAGCTTACGGGACAGGGTATACAATGAGCAGTTCTTC. This encodes CASSLRDRVYNEQFF.